The source of this TCR beta chain is a study of CDR3 diversity in severe acne. A single record per CDR3 protein comes from TCRdb applying MiXCR to the PCR reads. This table has 79,000 or so distinct CDR3 sequences, about 49% appearing once. CDR1 and CDR2 from the germline V gene are SQVTM and ANQGSEA. V was pared by 7 bases and J by 1 base, with 7 bases between. This CDR3 is 11 amino acids long. Sample: blood. The chain has TRBV29-1 and TRBJ1-1, with a possible D match to TRBD1 (6 bases). This sequence originates from a male donor with severe acne vulgaris. CDR3 nucleotides: TGCAGCGGGACAGAGAACACTGAAGCTTTCTTT. Residues: CSGTENTEAFF.